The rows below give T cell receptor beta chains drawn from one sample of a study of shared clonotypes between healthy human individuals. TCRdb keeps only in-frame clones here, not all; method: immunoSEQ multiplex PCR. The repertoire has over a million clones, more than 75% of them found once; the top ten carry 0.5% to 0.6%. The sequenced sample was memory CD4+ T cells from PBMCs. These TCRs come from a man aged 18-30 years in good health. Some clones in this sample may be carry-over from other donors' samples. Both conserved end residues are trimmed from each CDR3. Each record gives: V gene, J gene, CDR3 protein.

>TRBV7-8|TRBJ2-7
ASSFGSWSYGNEQY
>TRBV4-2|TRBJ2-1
ASSQDLAGGYNEQF
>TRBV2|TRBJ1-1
ASSKQQGTEAF
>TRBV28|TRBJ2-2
ASRAGNTGELF
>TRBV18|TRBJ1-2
ASSPGLLNYGYT
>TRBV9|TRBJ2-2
ASSVRGSGTGELF
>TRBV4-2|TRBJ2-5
ASSPGGLGAQETQY
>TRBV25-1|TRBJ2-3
ASSEAGGRADTQY
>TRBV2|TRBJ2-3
ASKWEGDTQY
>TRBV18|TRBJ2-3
ASSPKTDTQY
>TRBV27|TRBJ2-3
ASLSGSTDTQY
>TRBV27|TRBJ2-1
ASSLAPSSYNEQF
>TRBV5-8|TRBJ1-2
ASSRTGTTNYGYT
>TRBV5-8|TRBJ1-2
ASSLGRRGRLSGYT
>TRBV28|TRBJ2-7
ASSLTGTKQY
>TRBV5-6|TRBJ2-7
ASSSRDEQY
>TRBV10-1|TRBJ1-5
ASSRPQVASPIMSQH
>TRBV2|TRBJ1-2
ASSFSGSSGSYT
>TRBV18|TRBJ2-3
ASSPPDSPDTQY
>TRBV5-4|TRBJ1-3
ASSAGSMGGLGNTIY
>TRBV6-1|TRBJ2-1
ASSEGGREQF
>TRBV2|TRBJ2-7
ASSEKGQGPHEQY